This record concerns one T cell receptor (beta chain) sequence. Its antigen is still unknown. Per-nucleotide qualities are absent, and no much larger clonotype sits a single base away. This entry comes from a study of Graves' ophthalmopathy and Graves' hyperthyroidism (dated by TCRdb to the late 2010s). For the wider study: Hyperthyroidism was defined as stable when no progression to ophthalmopathy occurred within 18 months of follow-up. To explore V-J signatures that distinguish ophthalmopathy from hyperthyroidism, a discovery set of 95 to 100 patients was enrolled, made up of under 50 with ophthalmopathy and fewer than 60 with stable hyperthyroidism. An independent validation cohort comprised 18 to 20 hyperthyroidism patients and 15 to 17 patients who later progressed from hyperthyroidism to ophthalmopathy. Following sampling, methimazole starting at 30 mg daily was administered to hyperthyroidism patients, and high-dose intravenous methylprednisolone was administered to ophthalmopathy patients. In total, approximately 140 blood samples were TCR-sequenced: approximately 42 ophthalmopathy, around 75 hyperthyroidism and some 17 hyperthyroidism-to-ophthalmopathy patients. The study used signatures of the TCR beta repertoire to tell Graves' ophthalmopathy apart from Graves' hyperthyroidism and to predict which patients would progress to ophthalmopathy. In about 6 hyperthyroidism patients, the T-cell repertoire of thyroid tissue was compared with the T-cell repertoire of blood. The investigation overall reported the following: In cross-validation, the 13-signature model distinguished ophthalmopathy from stable hyperthyroidism with just over 85% sensitivity and around 84% specificity, while in the test set the corresponding values were 80% and 75%. In validation, the model predicted ophthalmopathy progression with 70.59% sensitivity and 72.22% specificity; 12 predicted patients were CT-confirmed with GO in a median of about 7.1 months. No statistical method was used to set the sample size in advance, and the investigators knew which group each participant was assigned to. Among expanded thyroid clonotypes with frequency above 0.001, most also showed up in blood, which suggests that blood repertoires may reflect the thyroid immune response.

For repertoire sequencing, TCR beta CDR3 regions were amplified from RNA transcripts. The first round was an RT-PCR using HTBI primers with the Qiagen OneStep RT-PCR kit, and this first round was followed by a second-round multiplex PCR, then size selection and purification. Libraries were sequenced paired-end with 100 bp reads on an Illumina HiSeq2000. Per the source publication's procedure: SOAPnuke was used to process the reads, removing any read that contained adapters or uncalled bases, had a mean Phred below 15, or lacked an exact match to the constant primer or identifier. COPE v1.2.5 was used to merge high-quality paired reads. Each unique nucleotide sequence was treated as a clonotype, and MiTCR v1.1 was used to align the clonotypes to the IMGT TRB V, D and J references. The analysis was limited to V-J combinations with a frequency above 0.0001, which together covered just over 98% of the repertoires. For each V-J combination, a TCR clonal expansion and chaos score was defined as the ratio of F50 clonal expansion to chaos observed in the TCRdist matrix. Welch's t-statistics and random forest were used to reduce the features to around 13 V-J combinations, which were then used as input to a naive Bayes classifier. The Morisita-Horn index was used to measure how similar the thyroid and blood repertoires were. Through fastp at Q25 and MiXCR, TCRdb rebuilt clones from the public reads, retaining in-frame beta chains. Each entry merges the rows of one CDR3 protein and shows their most common DNA and genes. For this entry, the V and J calls and clone size follow TCRdb and not the study's own pipeline. Counted in this sample were over a million distinct CDR3 sequences; 35% to 40% of them appeared once. 8.5% to 14% of the sample goes to the ten largest clones.

Spanning cysteine to phenylalanine, the CDR3 consists of 15 amino acids. Of the read, only the CDR3 DNA is kept; its 45 bases are in frame from base 1. V is pared back by 5 bases and J by 8 bases, with 18 bases lying between the germline termini. Based on the germline V gene (reference sequence), the CDR1 and CDR2 sequences are SEHNR and FQNEAQ. Hyperthyroidism patients were newly diagnosed, were aged 18 to 65 years, and had a disease duration under 2 months. Anyone with other autoimmune diseases, uncontrolled infections, pregnancy or lactation was excluded from the study. Clinical symptoms, serum thyroxine, TRAb, thyroid ultrasound and orbital computed tomography formed the basis of the diagnosis. Total RNA was extracted using Trizol reagent, and RNA quality was checked on an Agilent 2100 Bioanalyzer.

The TCR originated in an adult man with Graves' hyperthyroidism. Material: peripheral blood or thyroid tissue (not recorded which). The chain joins TRBV7-9 to TRBJ2-2; the D segment cannot be called with confidence. The DNA sequence is TGTGCCAGCAGCCAAGATCTGGCTTCGCCGGGGGAGCTGTTTTTT. Translated, it gives CASSQDLASPGELFF.